Each of the 25 T cell receptor beta chains below was sequenced from the same sample in a study of T cell responses to AZD1222 COVID-19 vaccine. Clones were read by immunoSEQ multiplex PCR, and TCRdb kept only the in-frame ones, dropping some. Of more than 65,000 clones in the sample, 80% to 90% were seen once. The specimen was peripheral blood, collected 28 days after the second AZD1222 dose. The receptors originated from an adult who received the AZD1222 COVID-19 vaccine.

The chain is built from TRBV4-1 and TRBJ1-1; 11 bases fit TRBD1. Trimming removed 4 bases from V and 4 bases from J; junction bases left unmatched: 17. Germline V gene lookup returns CDR1 MGHRA and CDR2 YSYEKL. The CDR3 has 19 amino acids. CDR3 nucleotides: TGCGCCAGCAGCCGACGGAGAAAGGACAGGGGGCAACGGGTCACTGAAGCTTTCTTT. It codes for CASSRRRKDRGQRVTEAFF.

The chain has TRBV6-1 and TRBJ1-1; D unresolved. Germline CDR1 and CDR2: MNHNS and SASEGT. The CDR3 is 14 residues long. Trimming took off 7 bases at V and 1 base at J, with 13 bases between the two ends. The CDR3 here is CASTWVMRNTEAFF. CDR3 coding DNA: TGTGCCAGCACTTGGGTTATGCGGAACACTGAAGCTTTCTTT.

V and J are TRBV6-5 and TRBJ2-1; 11 bases are a match to TRBD1. CDR1 and CDR2 (germline): MNHEY, SVGAGI. The CDR3 length is 15 residues. V dropped 4 bases and J dropped 5; count of bases not matched to a gene: 4. The CDR3 region is CASSWGQGGHNEQFF. In DNA, the CDR3 is TGTGCCAGCAGTTGGGGACAGGGGGGCCACAATGAGCAGTTCTTC.

This chain links TRBV4-1 with TRBJ1-5; D is perhaps TRBD1 (5 bases). The CDR3 spans 15 residues. Germline CDR1 reads MGHRA; CDR2 reads YSYEKL. V lost 5 bases, J lost 0 bases, and 11 bases lay in between. The DNA for the CDR3 is TGCGCCAGCAGCACGGACAATTATAGCAATCAGCCCCAGCATTTT. It yields the protein CASSTDNYSNQPQHF.

This clone was detected once. The chain recombines TRBV5-1 with TRBJ2-1; D possibly corresponds to TRBD2 (5 bases). Germline lookup yields CDR1 SGHRS and CDR2 YFSETQ. The V and J ends lost 4 bases and 6 bases respectively, with 8 bases between them. CDR3 length: 12 amino acids. The CDR3 sequence is CASSPGSNEQFF. In nucleotides, the CDR3 is TGCGCCAGCAGCCCGGGAAGCAATGAGCAGTTCTTC.

The chain combines TRBV11-2 with TRBJ1-6, with D maybe TRBD1 (6 bases). V was trimmed by 4 bases and J by 14 bases, leaving 9 bases between them. There are 11 residues in the CDR3. From germline, CDR1 is SGHAT and CDR2 FQNNGV. The CDR3 here is CASSSGATLHF. CDR3 coding DNA: TGTGCCAGCAGCTCAGGGGCGACCCTCCACTTT. The variable domain in full, completed from reference TRBV11-2 and TRBJ1-6, reads EAGVAQSPRYKIIEKRQSVAFWCNPISGHATLYWYQQILGQGPKLLIQFQNNGVVDDSQLPKDRFSAERLKGVDSTLKIQPAKLEDSAVYLCASSSGATLHFGNGTRLTVT.

The gene calls are TRBV9 and TRBJ2-2, with 7 bases that match TRBD2. The junction had 5 bases not matched to a gene; V was cut back by 0 bases and J by 6 bases. Germline-derived CDR1 and CDR2 are SGDLS and YYNGEE. The CDR3 sequence is 15 residues long. CDR3 nucleotides: TGTGCCAGCAGCGTAGACTTTGCGGGAGCCGGGGAGCTGTTTTTT. Translating gives CASSVDFAGAGELFF.

This clone is medium-sized by share. The rearrangement links TRBV5-4 to TRBJ2-7; TRBD2 aligns across 8 bases. Losses at the gene ends were 0 bases for V and 3 bases for J; bases not matched to a gene: 5. Germline V gene lookup returns CDR1 SGHNT and CDR2 YYREEE (reference sequence). This CDR3 comprises 15 residues. In nucleotides, the CDR3 is TGTGCCAGCAGCTTGGCTTCGGGAGGGGTCTACGAGCAGTACTTC. Translating gives CASSLASGGVYEQYF.

The chain links TRBV29-1 to TRBJ2-4; a possible D gene is TRBD1 (6 bases). Between the trimmed V and J ends, which lost 6 bases and 8 bases, there was a span of 23 bases. CDR1 SQVTM and CDR2 ANQGSEA come from the germline V gene. The CDR3 has 15 amino acids. As DNA, the CDR3 is TGCAGCGTCGTACGAAACCCCAGGGGTGAGGACATTCAGTACTTC. This codes for CSVVRNPRGEDIQYF.

The chain has TRBV11-2 and TRBJ2-7; D unresolved. The CDR3 length is 14 residues. The V end lost 4 bases, the J end lost 3 bases, and 13 bases lay between the germline ends. Germline CDR1 and CDR2: SGHAT and FQNNGV. Here the CDR3 reads CASSSPRGSYEQYF. For the CDR3, the DNA is TGTGCCAGCAGCTCCCCCCGAGGCAGCTACGAGCAGTACTTC.

J is TRBJ2-1 and V is TRBV7-9; D is ambiguous. The germline V and J ends were trimmed by 0 bases and 9 bases, with 12 bases remaining between them. Germline V gene sequence: CDR1 SEHNR, CDR2 FQNEAQ (reference sequence). This CDR3 region has 14 residues. CDR3 sequence: CASSLALGVGEQFF. The CDR3 DNA follows: TGTGCCAGCAGCTTAGCGCTAGGCGTAGGTGAGCAGTTCTTC.

CDR3 protein: CASSDRAPGNEKLFF. The CDR3 coding sequence is TGTGCCAGCAGTGACAGAGCCCCGGGTAATGAAAAACTGTTTTTT. This chain connects TRBV28 to TRBJ1-4, with TRBD1 as a possible D gene (5 bases). V was shortened by 5 bases and J by 4 bases, with 14 bases between the two germline ends. Germline CDR1 reads MDHEN; CDR2 reads SYDVKM. This CDR3 contains 15 residues.

This chain joins TRBV19 and TRBJ1-5; no clear D. V shed 4 bases and J shed 3 bases, with 7 bases lying between them. Germline V gene sequence: CDR1 LNHDA, CDR2 SQIVND (reference sequence). This CDR3 spans 13 amino acids. CDR3 sequence reads: CASSTNPNQPQHF. As DNA, the CDR3 is TGTGCCAGTAGTACCAACCCCAATCAGCCCCAGCATTTT.

The CDR3 sequence is CASSPQTGMGEQYF. In nucleotides, the CDR3 is TGCGCCAGCAGCCCCCAGACAGGGATGGGTGAGCAGTACTTC. The chain employs TRBV4-1 and TRBJ2-7, with 7 bases lining up with TRBD1. Trimming at V came to 4 bases and at J to 7 bases, leaving 10 bases not matched to a gene. Germline V gene lookup returns CDR1 MGHRA and CDR2 YSYEKL. The CDR3 length is 14 residues.

This rearrangement joins TRBV6-6 to TRBJ2-5; 12 positions match TRBD1. Germline V gene lookup returns CDR1 MNHNY and CDR2 SVGAGI (reference sequence). The CDR3 contains 16 residues. J gave up 2 bases and V 6 bases, and 7 bases lay outside the gene matches. The CDR3 sequence is CASSNRDRGLQETQYF. The CDR3 DNA sequence: TGTGCCAGCAGCAACCGGGACAGGGGGCTTCAAGAGACCCAGTACTTC.

The chain employs TRBV3-1 (or the pseudogene TRBV3-2) and TRBJ2-7; TRBD1 matches at 7 bases. Germline V gene lookup returns CDR1 LGHDT and CDR2 YNNKEL (reference sequence). The CDR3 is 13 residues long. V lost 5 bases to trimming and J lost 4 bases; unmatched junction nucleotides: 5. The CDR3 here is CASSRRQGYEQYF. The CDR3 nucleotides are TGTGCCAGCAGCAGGCGACAGGGATACGAGCAGTACTTC.

This rearrangement joins TRBV18 to TRBJ1-2; the D gene is possibly TRBD1 (5 bases). Trimming pared 2 bases from V and 6 bases from J, leaving 13 bases between. In germline, CDR1 is KGHSH, CDR2 LQKENI. This CDR3 has 14 residues. The CDR3 region is CASSPSGMGDGYTF. CDR3 nucleotide sequence: TGTGCCAGCTCACCATCGGGGATGGGGGATGGCTACACCTTC.

The genes are TRBV19 and TRBJ1-2; perhaps TRBD1 as D (6 bases). The germline V gene encodes CDR1 LNHDA and CDR2 SQIVND (reference sequence). The CDR3 loop spans 17 amino acids. Between the trimmed V and J ends, which lost 8 bases and 0 bases, there was a span of 22 bases. The CDR3 nucleotides are TGTGCCAGTCGCCCAGACACAGGGAGGATAGCTAACTATGGCTACACCTTC. This sequence encodes CASRPDTGRIANYGYTF.

The chain employs TRBV29-1 and TRBJ1-1; TRBD1 matches at 7 bases. Per germline, CDR1 SQVTM and CDR2 ANQGSEA. V shed 8 bases, J shed 13 bases, and the junction held 13 bases outside the gene matches. This CDR3 region has 11 residues. The CDR3 loop is CSSRGTDGGFF. CDR3 coding DNA: TGCAGCTCCCGGGGGACAGATGGAGGTTTCTTT. Complete variable domain (other parts from reference TRBV29-1 and TRBJ1-1): SAVISQKPSRDICQRGTSLTIQCQVDSQVTMMFWYRQQPGQSLTLIATANQGSEATYESGFVIDKFPISRPNLTFSTLTVSNMSPEDSSIYLCSSRGTDGGFFGQGTRLTVV.

This clone was observed once. The chain recombines TRBV16 with TRBJ1-2; D remains ambiguous. V was cut by 0 bases and J by 0 bases, with 5 bases left in between. This CDR3 contains 14 residues. Germline V gives CDR1 KGHSY, CDR2 FQNENV. CDR3 bases: TGTGCCAGCAGCCAATCGATAGCTAACTATGGCTACACCTTC. It codes for CASSQSIANYGYTF. Looking up the rest from reference TRBV16 and TRBJ1-2 gives the full variable domain: GEEVAQTPKHLVRGEGQKAKLYCAPIKGHSYVFWYQQVLKNEFKFLISFQNENVFDETGMPKERFSAKCLPNSPCSLEIQATKLEDSAVYFCASSQSIANYGYTFGSGTRLTVV.

This clone was seen a handful of times. The chain recombines TRBV27 with TRBJ2-1, with D hard to call. There are 14 residues in the CDR3. Germline CDR1 reads MNHEY; CDR2 reads SMNVEV (reference sequence). Deletions cut 3 bases from V and 4 bases from J, with 10 bases between. The CDR3, as DNA: TGTGCCAGCAGTTTGGGCGGACCTTACAATGAGCAGTTCTTC. Encoded protein: CASSLGGPYNEQFF.

The gene calls are TRBV2 and TRBJ1-5; D remains unclear. CDR1 and CDR2 (germline): SNHLY, FYNNEI. This CDR3 comprises 13 residues. V was clipped by 7 bases and J by 0 bases, with 7 bases between them. As DNA, the CDR3 is TGTGCCAGCAAGCCGGATAGCAATCAGCCCCAGCATTTT. This gives the protein CASKPDSNQPQHF.

CDR3 region: CASSQLGLIDAEQYF. In DNA, the CDR3 is TGTGCCAGCAGCCAATTAGGTCTAATCGACGCCGAGCAGTACTTC. The J gene is TRBJ2-7, the V gene TRBV3-1 (or the pseudogene TRBV3-2); D call uncertain. Trimming removed 2 bases at V and 6 bases at J, with 17 bases between. This CDR3 spans 15 amino acids. Germline CDR1 is LGHDT and CDR2 is YNNKEL (reference sequence).

The genes are TRBV7-2 and TRBJ1-5; D unclear. The CDR3 spans 13 residues. V was clipped by 5 bases and J by 0 bases, with 5 bases between them. Germline-derived CDR1 and CDR2 are SGHTA and FQGNSA. The CDR3 region is CASSVYSNQPQHF. Written as DNA, the CDR3 is TGTGCCAGCAGCGTTTATAGCAATCAGCCCCAGCATTTT.

This rearrangement joins TRBV19 to TRBJ2-7; a possible D gene is TRBD2 (5 bases). This CDR3 spans 16 amino acids. Per the germline V gene, CDR1 is LNHDA and CDR2 is SQIVND (reference sequence). Trimming removed 1 base from V and 0 bases from J, with 13 bases in between. The CDR3 loop is CASSIGAGEGSYEQYF. In nucleotides, the CDR3 is TGTGCCAGTAGTATAGGGGCGGGTGAGGGCTCCTACGAGCAGTACTTC.